This T cell receptor (beta chain) was sequenced for a study of blood T cell repertoires in COVID-19. Across the whole study: T cells, B-cell-depleted T cells, or PBMCs supplied cDNA or gDNA.

The method was immunoSEQ multiplex PCR; TCRdb's version includes in-frame clones alone and lacks a portion of them. Here the sample spans 150,000 or so clones, roughly 86% being singletons. V lost 1 base and J lost 10; bases outside the gene matches: 5. The germline CDR1 and CDR2 sequences are SGHVS and FNYEAQ. The CDR3 has 15 residues. This TCR was recovered from a human donor with acute or convalescent COVID-19. The donor label of this sample is uncertain. Sample: peripheral blood. The genes are TRBV7-6 and TRBJ2-1; 12 positions match TRBD2. Here the CDR3 DNA reads TGTGCCAGCAGCTTAGGACTAGCGGGGGCGGGGGAGCAGTTCTTC. Protein product: CASSLGLAGAGEQFF.